The 20 T cell receptor beta chains below come from one sample, sequenced in a study of shared clonotypes between healthy human individuals. Selected positively for CCR7 and CD45RO-negative, naive CD8 cells excluded terminally differentiated effector memory CD45RA+ cells. Only in-frame clones appear in the TCRdb table, and some are missing; sequencing was by immunoSEQ multiplex PCR. The sample includes millions of clones, about 94% of them seen just once. The sequencing sample was made of naive CD8+ T cells sorted from blood. The receptors come from a man aged 18 to 29 in good health.

This sequence joins TRBV4-3 and TRBJ2-5; 14 positions agree with TRBD2. The V gene's germline CDR1 is LGHNA and CDR2 YSLEER. With 1 base clipped from V and 5 bases from J, the junction kept 12 bases outside the gene matches. This CDR3 has 19 residues. CDR3 amino acids: CASSQAPPGLAGVYETQYF. In nucleotides, the CDR3 is TGCGCCAGCAGCCAAGCTCCTCCGGGACTAGCGGGAGTTTACGAGACCCAGTACTTC.

The J gene is TRBJ2-5, the V gene TRBV2, with a tentative D call TRBD2 (6 bases). Looked up from germline, CDR1 is SNHLY and CDR2 is FYNNEI. Trimming shortened V by 2 bases and J by 5 bases, and 12 bases separated the two germline ends. CDR3 length equals 14 residues. DNA of the CDR3: TGTGCCAGCAGTGAAAGCGGGCGAGGGGAGACCCAGTACTTC. Its protein product is CASSESGRGETQYF.

A note on this clone: This same CDR3 is encoded by further DNA sequences in the sample. The chain is built from TRBV5-1 and TRBJ1-6; TRBD1 matches 7 bases. Trimming removed 0 bases from V and 4 bases from J; junction bases left unmatched: 1. The CDR3 runs to 15 residues. Germline V lookup: CDR1 SGHRS, CDR2 YFSETQ. In DNA form, the CDR3 reads TGCGCCAGCAGCTTGGAGACAGGGTATAATTCACCCCTCCACTTT. It yields the protein CASSLETGYNSPLHF.

A word on this clone: Within the sample, other DNA sequences also encode this same CDR3. This sequence joins TRBV29-1 and TRBJ2-1; D is undetermined. In germline, CDR1 is SQVTM, CDR2 ANQGSEA. CDR3 length: 10 amino acids. Trimming left V 3 bases short and J 9 bases short, with 6 bases between. CDR3 protein: CSVDLGEQFF. CDR3 sequence (DNA): TGCAGCGTTGATTTGGGTGAGCAGTTCTTC.

The J gene is TRBJ2-5, the V gene TRBV7-9; maybe TRBD1 (6 bases). The V end lost 5 bases, the J end lost 3 bases, and 16 bases lay between the germline ends. Germline V gives CDR1 SEHNR, CDR2 FQNEAQ (reference sequence). This CDR3 has 15 amino acids. The DNA of the CDR3 is TGTGCCAGCAGCCATGGACAGCTGAACAAAGAGACCCAGTACTTC. It yields the protein CASSHGQLNKETQYF.

In its sample, this clone was seen a few times. The rearrangement links TRBV4-1 to TRBJ2-7; TRBD2 agrees at 9 bases. After removal of 1 base from V and 3 bases from J, the junction contained 4 bases not matched to a gene. The germline V gene encodes CDR1 MGHRA and CDR2 YSYEKL. The CDR3 loop spans 15 amino acids. The CDR3 sequence is CASSQGSTSGYEQYF. As DNA, the CDR3 is TGCGCCAGCAGCCAAGGTTCGACTAGCGGCTACGAGCAGTACTTC.

To note about this clone: The sample contains more than one DNA sequence encoding this CDR3. This sequence joins TRBV27 and TRBJ2-3; D is unclear. Trimming pared 3 bases from V and 6 bases from J, leaving 4 bases between. Germline lookup yields CDR1 MNHEY and CDR2 SMNVEV (reference sequence). The CDR3 has 11 residues. This CDR3 is CASSFWDTQYF. CDR3 in DNA: TGTGCCAGCAGTTTCTGGGATACGCAGTATTTT.

This clone was counted between two and nine times. The chain recombines TRBV6-5 with TRBJ1-1; the match to TRBD1 covers 8 bases. CDR3 length: 13 residues. Germline V lookup: CDR1 MNHEY, CDR2 SVGAGI. V gave up 0 bases and J gave up 10 bases; unmatched junction bases: 4. The CDR3 DNA sequence: TGTGCCAGCAGTTACTCCGGACAGGGCGCAGCTTTCTTT. As protein: CASSYSGQGAAFF.

This clone was counted once. The CDR3: CASSFNPDFPQGDTQYF. CDR3 coding DNA: TGTGCCAGCAGTTTTAATCCCGACTTTCCCCAGGGGGATACGCAGTATTTT. This chain joins TRBV28 and TRBJ2-3; tentatively, D is TRBD1 (6 bases). CDR1 MDHEN and CDR2 SYDVKM come from the germline V gene. The CDR3 has 17 residues. The V and J ends lost 3 bases and 6 bases respectively, with 22 bases between them. The full variable domain, its missing parts supplied by reference TRBV28 and TRBJ2-3, is DVKVTQSSRYLVKRTGEKVFLECVQDMDHENMFWYRQDPGLGLRLIYFSYDVKMKEKGDIPEGYSVSREKKERFSLILESASTNQTSMYLCASSFNPDFPQGDTQYFGPGTRLTVL.

The CDR3 reads CASSSMDKPEAFF. The CDR3 bases are TGTGCCAGCAGCTCAATGGACAAACCTGAAGCTTTCTTT. The chain carries TRBV5-4 and TRBJ1-1; TRBD1 is a possible D gene (5 bases). The CDR3 totals 13 residues. The germline V and J ends were trimmed by 3 bases and 6 bases, with 12 bases remaining between them. The V gene's germline CDR1 is SGHNT and CDR2 YYREEE (reference sequence).

This clone appeared a single time. The rearrangement links TRBV6-1 to TRBJ2-7, with D uncertain. The V gene lost 7 bases and the J gene lost 0 bases, with 10 bases spanning the gap. This CDR3 has 13 amino acids. The germline CDR1 and CDR2 sequences are MNHNS and SASEGT. This CDR3 is CASTISYSYEQYF. CDR3 in DNA: TGTGCCAGCACCATAAGCTACTCCTACGAGCAGTACTTC.

The rearrangement uses TRBV28 and TRBJ2-7; D is ambiguous. The CDR3 consists of 15 residues. Germline loops: CDR1 MDHEN, CDR2 SYDVKM. V gave up 8 bases and J gave up 2 bases, with 19 bases separating them. The CDR3 here is CASLTGPGNPYEQYF. CDR3 bases: TGTGCCAGCTTAACCGGGCCAGGTAATCCCTACGAGCAGTACTTC.

The rearrangement uses TRBV9 and TRBJ1-5; D perhaps matches TRBD1 (5 bases). Per germline, CDR1 SGDLS and CDR2 YYNGEE. The CDR3 loop spans 15 amino acids. V lost 0 bases and J 4 bases, leaving 11 bases between the germline ends. This chain's CDR3 is CASSVGVEGNQPQHF. CDR3 sequence (DNA): TGTGCCAGCAGCGTAGGGGTTGAGGGGAATCAGCCCCAGCATTTT.

The chain links TRBV14 to TRBJ1-2, with 9 bases fitting TRBD1. V trimming: 3 bases; J trimming: 5 bases; junction bases outside the gene matches: 10. Germline CDR1 SGHDN, CDR2 FVKESK. The CDR3 runs 16 residues. The CDR3 sequence: CASSQFRTGEGYGYTF. The CDR3 DNA reads as TGTGCCAGCAGCCAGTTTCGGACAGGGGAAGGGTATGGCTACACCTTC.

CDR3 coding DNA: TGCGCCAGCGGACCCATAGGGGACAGTGCAAACCCCGAGCAGTACTTC. Translated, it gives CASGPIGDSANPEQYF. The chain couples TRBV5-1 to TRBJ2-7; 7 nucleotides match TRBD1. The CDR3 length is 16 residues. Per the germline V gene, CDR1 is SGHRS and CDR2 is YFSETQ. V dropped 7 bases and J dropped 6; count of bases not matched to a gene: 19. Based on the CDR3 plus reference TRBV5-1 and TRBJ2-7, the full variable domain is KAGVTQTPRYLIKTRGQQVTLSCSPISGHRSVSWYQQTPGQGLQFLFEYFSETQRNKGNFPGRFSGRQFSNSRSEMNVSTLELGDSALYLCASGPIGDSANPEQYFGPGTRLTVT.

This chain connects TRBV4-1 to TRBJ2-7, with 10 nucleotides matching TRBD2. The CDR3 length is 13 residues. Trimming cost V 0 bases and J 9 bases; bases outside gene matches: 2. CDR1 and CDR2 from the germline V gene are MGHRA and YSYEKL. The CDR3, as DNA: TGCGCCAGCAGCCAAGATGCTAGCGGGGGGCAGTACTTC. It encodes CASSQDASGGQYF.

The rearrangement joins TRBV7-9 to TRBJ2-7; TRBD1 aligns across 9 bases. The CDR3 has 16 residues. CDR1 and CDR2 (germline): SEHNR, FQNEAQ (reference sequence). The J segment lost 7 bases and the V segment lost 0 bases, leaving 10 bases of the junction unmatched. This CDR3 is CASSLAGQGFASEQYF. CDR3 bases: TGTGCCAGCAGCTTAGCGGGACAGGGATTTGCGAGTGAGCAGTACTTC.

V and J are TRBV2 and TRBJ1-6, with a tentative D call TRBD1 (6 bases). Germline V gene lookup returns CDR1 SNHLY and CDR2 FYNNEI. The CDR3 has 16 residues. Trimming took 7 bases from V and 14 from J, leaving 27 bases between them. CDR3 in DNA: TGTGCCAGCACCATGGGGGCAGGTTTAGGGGCGATGGCCCTCCACTTT. It codes for CASTMGAGLGAMALHF.

The chain combines TRBV11-2 with TRBJ2-4, with a tentative D call TRBD1 (6 bases). CDR3 length: 16 amino acids. Germline V lookup: CDR1 SGHAT, CDR2 FQNNGV. V was clipped by 5 bases and J by 0 bases, with 14 bases between them. CDR3 sequence: CASSPGQLVAKNIQYF. DNA for the CDR3: TGTGCCAGCAGCCCCGGACAGCTTGTAGCCAAAAACATTCAGTACTTC. Complete variable domain (other parts from reference TRBV11-2 and TRBJ2-4): EAGVAQSPRYKIIEKRQSVAFWCNPISGHATLYWYQQILGQGPKLLIQFQNNGVVDDSQLPKDRFSAERLKGVDSTLKIQPAKLEDSAVYLCASSPGQLVAKNIQYFGAGTRLSVL.

The chain carries TRBV7-9 and TRBJ1-1; D perhaps matches TRBD1 (5 bases). The CDR3 is 14 amino acids. Germline V gene data show CDR1 as SEHNR and CDR2 as FQNEAQ (reference sequence). The V gene lost 1 base and the J gene lost 3 bases, with 9 bases spanning the gap. DNA of the CDR3: TGTGCCAGCAGCTTAGACGTGGGGGACACTGAAGCTTTCTTT. Encoded protein: CASSLDVGDTEAFF.